This TCR beta chain emerged from a study of chemoradiotherapy in HPV16-positive cancers. Concerning this clone: Its antigen is not identified.

Repeated repertoire sampling spanned the course of chemoradiotherapy. TCRdb keeps only in-frame clones here, not all; method: immunoSEQ multiplex PCR. The data contain some 12,000 clones, around 82% of them seen just once; the ten biggest clones take up 1.1%. The CDR3 has 14 amino acids. V lost 11 bases to trimming and J lost 0 bases, with 13 bases between them. Germline CDR1 reads SEHNR; CDR2 reads FQNEAQ (reference sequence). Study-wide results and limits: During treatment, candidate HPV-specific clones and E7-related motifs expanded in tumor. Functional assays defining HPV-specific T cells used only two HPV16-positive patients.

The sample was taken from a patient who underwent chemoradiotherapy. This TCR was sampled from a human donor with HPV-associated anogenital cancer. The V gene is TRBV7-9, the J gene TRBJ1-4; D is perhaps TRBD1 (5 bases). CDR3 loop: CASPEGTTNEKLFF. Written as DNA, the CDR3 is TGTGCCTCACCAGAGGGGACAACTAATGAAAAACTGTTTTTT.